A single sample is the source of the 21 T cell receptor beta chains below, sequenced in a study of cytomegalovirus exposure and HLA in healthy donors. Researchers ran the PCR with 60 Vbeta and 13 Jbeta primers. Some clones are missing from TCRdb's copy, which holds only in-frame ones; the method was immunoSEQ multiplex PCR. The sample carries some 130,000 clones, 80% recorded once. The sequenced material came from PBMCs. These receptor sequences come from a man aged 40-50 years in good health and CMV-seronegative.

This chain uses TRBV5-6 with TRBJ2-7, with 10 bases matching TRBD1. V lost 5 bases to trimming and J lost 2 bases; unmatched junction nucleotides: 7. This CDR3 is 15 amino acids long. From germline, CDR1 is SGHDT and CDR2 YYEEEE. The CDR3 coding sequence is TGTGCCAGCAGTCCGGGACAGGGGACCCCCTACGAGCAGTACTTC. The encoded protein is CASSPGQGTPYEQYF.

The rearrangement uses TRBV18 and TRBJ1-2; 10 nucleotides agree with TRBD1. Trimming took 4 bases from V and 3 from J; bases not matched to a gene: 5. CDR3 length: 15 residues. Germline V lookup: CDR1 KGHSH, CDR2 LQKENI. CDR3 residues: CASSLGTGDDYGYTF. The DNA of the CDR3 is TGTGCCAGCTCACTTGGGACAGGGGACGACTATGGCTACACCTTC.

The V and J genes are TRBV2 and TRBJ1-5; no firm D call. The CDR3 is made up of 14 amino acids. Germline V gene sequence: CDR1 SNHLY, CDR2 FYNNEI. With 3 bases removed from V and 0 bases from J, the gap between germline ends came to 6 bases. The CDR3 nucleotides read TGTGCCAGCAGTGACAGTCATAGCAATCAGCCCCAGCATTTT. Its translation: CASSDSHSNQPQHF.

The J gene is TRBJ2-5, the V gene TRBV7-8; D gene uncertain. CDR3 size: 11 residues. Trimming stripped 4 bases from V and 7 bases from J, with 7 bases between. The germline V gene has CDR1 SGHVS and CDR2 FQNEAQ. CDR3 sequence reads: CASSSLGTQYF. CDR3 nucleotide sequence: TGTGCCAGCAGCTCCCTAGGGACCCAGTACTTC.

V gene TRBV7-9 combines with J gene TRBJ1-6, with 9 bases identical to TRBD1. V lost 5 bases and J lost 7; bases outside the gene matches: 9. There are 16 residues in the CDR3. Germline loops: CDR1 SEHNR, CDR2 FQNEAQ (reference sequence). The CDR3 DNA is TGTGCCAGCAGCCGGAGGTCACAGGGGGCGAATTCACCCCTCCACTTT. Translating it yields CASSRRSQGANSPLHF.

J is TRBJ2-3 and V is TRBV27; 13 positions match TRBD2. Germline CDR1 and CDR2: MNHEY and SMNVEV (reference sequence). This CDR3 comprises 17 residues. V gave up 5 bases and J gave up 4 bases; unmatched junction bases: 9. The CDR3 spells CASSPRTSGSSADTQYF. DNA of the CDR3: TGTGCCAGCAGTCCCCGGACTAGCGGGAGTAGCGCAGATACGCAGTATTTT.

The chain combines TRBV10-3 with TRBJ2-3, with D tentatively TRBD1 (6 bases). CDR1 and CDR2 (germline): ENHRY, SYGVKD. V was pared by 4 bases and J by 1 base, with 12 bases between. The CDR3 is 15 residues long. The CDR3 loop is CAISAGQGGTDTQYF. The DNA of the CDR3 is TGTGCCATCAGTGCGGGACAAGGCGGCACAGATACGCAGTATTTT.

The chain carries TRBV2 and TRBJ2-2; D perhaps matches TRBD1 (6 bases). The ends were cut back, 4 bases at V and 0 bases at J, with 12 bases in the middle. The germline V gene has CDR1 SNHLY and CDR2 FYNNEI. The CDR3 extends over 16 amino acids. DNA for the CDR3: TGTGCCAGCAGTGGGAGCGAGGGGGCGAACACCGGGGAGCTGTTTTTT. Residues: CASSGSEGANTGELFF. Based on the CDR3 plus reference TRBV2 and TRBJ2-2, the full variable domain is EPEVTQTPSHQVTQMGQEVILRCVPISNHLYFYWYRQILGQKVEFLVSFYNNEISEKSEIFDDQFSVERPDGSNFTLKIRSTKLEDSAMYFCASSGSEGANTGELFFGEGSRLTVL.

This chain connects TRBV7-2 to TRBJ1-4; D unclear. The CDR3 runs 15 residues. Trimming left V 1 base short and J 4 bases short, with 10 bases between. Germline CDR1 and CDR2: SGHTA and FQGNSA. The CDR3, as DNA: TGTGCCAGCAGCTTAGAAAGGAGGTATAATGAAAAACTGTTTTTT. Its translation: CASSLERRYNEKLFF.

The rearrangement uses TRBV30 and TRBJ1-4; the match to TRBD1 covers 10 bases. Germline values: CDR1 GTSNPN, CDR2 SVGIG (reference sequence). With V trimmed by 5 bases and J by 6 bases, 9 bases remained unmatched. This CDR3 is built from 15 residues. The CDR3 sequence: CAWARPGQGYEKLFF. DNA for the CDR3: TGTGCCTGGGCCAGACCGGGACAGGGGTATGAAAAACTGTTTTTT.

Here the CDR3 reads CASSPQGESYEQYF. The CDR3 nucleotides read TGTGCCAGCAGTCCACAGGGGGAGTCCTACGAGCAGTACTTC. The V and J genes are TRBV6-5 and TRBJ2-7, with 8 bases matching TRBD1. The germline CDR1 and CDR2 sequences are MNHEY and SVGAGI. This CDR3 region has 14 residues. With V trimmed by 5 bases and J by 1 base, 4 bases remained unmatched.

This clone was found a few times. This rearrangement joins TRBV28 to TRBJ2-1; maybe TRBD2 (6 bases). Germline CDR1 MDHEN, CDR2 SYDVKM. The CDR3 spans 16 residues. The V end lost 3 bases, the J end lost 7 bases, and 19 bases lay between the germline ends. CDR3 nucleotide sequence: TGTGCCAGCAGTTTTACGGGAGTGGCTAGTCGAAATGAGCAGTTCTTC. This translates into CASSFTGVASRNEQFF.

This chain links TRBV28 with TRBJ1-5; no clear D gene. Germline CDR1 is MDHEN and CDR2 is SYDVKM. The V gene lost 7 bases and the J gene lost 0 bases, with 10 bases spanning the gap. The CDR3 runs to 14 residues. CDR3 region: CASNRGNSNQPQHF. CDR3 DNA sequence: TGTGCCAGCAACCGGGGTAATAGCAATCAGCCCCAGCATTTT.

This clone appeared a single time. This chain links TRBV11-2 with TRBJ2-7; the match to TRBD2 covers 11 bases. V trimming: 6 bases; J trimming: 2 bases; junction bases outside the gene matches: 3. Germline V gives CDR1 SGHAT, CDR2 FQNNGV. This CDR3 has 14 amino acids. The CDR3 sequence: CASSFSGRAYEQYF. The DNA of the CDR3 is TGTGCCAGCAGTTTTAGCGGGAGGGCCTACGAGCAGTACTTC.

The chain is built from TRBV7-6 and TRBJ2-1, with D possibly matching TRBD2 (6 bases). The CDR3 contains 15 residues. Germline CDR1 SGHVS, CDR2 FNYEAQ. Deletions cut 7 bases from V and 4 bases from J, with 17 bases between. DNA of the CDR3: TGTGCCAGCACCCCCGGGCTAGCGACGTACAATGAGCAGTTCTTC. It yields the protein CASTPGLATYNEQFF.

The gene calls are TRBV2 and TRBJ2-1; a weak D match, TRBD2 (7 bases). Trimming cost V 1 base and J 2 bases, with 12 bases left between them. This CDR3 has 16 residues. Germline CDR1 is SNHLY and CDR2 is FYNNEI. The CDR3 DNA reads TGTGCCAGCAGTGAAGAGGGGAGGGGGACCTACAATGAGCAGTTCTTC. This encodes CASSEEGRGTYNEQFF.

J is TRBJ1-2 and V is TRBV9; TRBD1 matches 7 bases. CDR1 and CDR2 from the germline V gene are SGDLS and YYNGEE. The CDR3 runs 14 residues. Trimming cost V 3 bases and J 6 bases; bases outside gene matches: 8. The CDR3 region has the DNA TGTGCCAGCAGCGGGGGACAGAGACTGAATGGCTACACCTTC. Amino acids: CASSGGQRLNGYTF.

The CDR3 sequence is CASRAEETQYF. The CDR3 nucleotides read TGTGCCAGCAGGGCAGAAGAGACCCAGTACTTC. V and J are TRBV2 and TRBJ2-5; D not certain. CDR1 and CDR2 (germline): SNHLY, FYNNEI. The CDR3 extends over 11 amino acids. Trimming cost V 6 bases and J 3 bases, with 5 bases left between them.

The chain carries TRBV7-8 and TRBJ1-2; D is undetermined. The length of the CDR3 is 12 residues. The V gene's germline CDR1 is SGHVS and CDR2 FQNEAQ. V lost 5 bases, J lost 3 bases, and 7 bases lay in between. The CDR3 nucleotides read TGTGCCAGCAGCCCAGCGGACTATGGCTACACCTTC. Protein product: CASSPADYGYTF.

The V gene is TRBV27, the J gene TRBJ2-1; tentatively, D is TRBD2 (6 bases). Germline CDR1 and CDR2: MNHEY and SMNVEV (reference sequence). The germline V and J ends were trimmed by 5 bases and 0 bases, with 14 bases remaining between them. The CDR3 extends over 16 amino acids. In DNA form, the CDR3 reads TGTGCCAGCAGTCCCCCGGGAGAAAACTCCTACAATGAGCAGTTCTTC. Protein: CASSPPGENSYNEQFF.

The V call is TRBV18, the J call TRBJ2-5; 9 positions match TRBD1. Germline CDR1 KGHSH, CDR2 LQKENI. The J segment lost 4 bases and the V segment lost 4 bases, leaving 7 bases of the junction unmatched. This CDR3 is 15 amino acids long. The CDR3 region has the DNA TGTGCCAGCTCACGGGGACAGGGAGGAGTAGAGACCCAGTACTTC. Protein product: CASSRGQGGVETQYF.